This T cell receptor beta chain originates from a study of cytomegalovirus exposure and HLA in healthy donors. The CDR3 runs to 14 residues. The ends were cut back, 5 bases at V and 0 bases at J, with 10 bases in the middle. Germline V gene sequence: CDR1 SNHLY, CDR2 FYNNEI. The PCR had 60 Vbeta and 13 Jbeta primers. This table comes from immunoSEQ multiplex PCR, and its TCRdb copy is limited to in-frame clones, with some not included. The data show 100,000 to 150,000 clones, 73% seen once. Sequencing was done on a sample of PBMCs. The clonotype comes from a man between 60 and 75 years old in good health and CMV-seropositive. V gene TRBV2 combines with J gene TRBJ1-1; weak D call: TRBD1 (6 bases). The CDR3 DNA is TGTGCCAGCAGTAAGACAGGTGTGAACACTGAAGCTTTCTTT. Its translation is CASSKTGVNTEAFF.